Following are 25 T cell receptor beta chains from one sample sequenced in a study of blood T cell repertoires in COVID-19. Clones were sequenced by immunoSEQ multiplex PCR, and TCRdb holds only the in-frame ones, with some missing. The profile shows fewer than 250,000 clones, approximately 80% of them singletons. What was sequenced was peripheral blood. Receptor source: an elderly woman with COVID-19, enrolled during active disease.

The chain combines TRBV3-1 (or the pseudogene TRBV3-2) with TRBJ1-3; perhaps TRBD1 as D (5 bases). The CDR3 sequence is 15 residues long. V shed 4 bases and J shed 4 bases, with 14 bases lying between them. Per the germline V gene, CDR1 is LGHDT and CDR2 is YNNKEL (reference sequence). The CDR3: CASSPPMTAGNTIYF. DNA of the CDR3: TGTGCCAGCAGCCCACCCATGACAGCAGGAAACACCATATATTTT.

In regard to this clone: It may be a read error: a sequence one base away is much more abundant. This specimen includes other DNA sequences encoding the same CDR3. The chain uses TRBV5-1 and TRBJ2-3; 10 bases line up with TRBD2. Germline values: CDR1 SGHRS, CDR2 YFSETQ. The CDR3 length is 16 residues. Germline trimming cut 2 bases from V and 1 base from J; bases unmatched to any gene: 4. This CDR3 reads CASSLAGGPGTDTQYF. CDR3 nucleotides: TGCGCCAGCAGCTTAGCGGGGGGGCCGGGCACAGATACGCAGTATTTT.

For the CDR3, the DNA is TGTGCCAGCAGCGACGGGGTTCAGCCCCAGCATTTT. Translating gives CASSDGVQPQHF. This chain uses TRBV6-5 with TRBJ1-5; D gene uncertain. This CDR3 is built from 12 residues. Germline assignment: CDR1 MNHEY and CDR2 SVGAGI. Trimming took 6 bases from V and 6 from J, leaving 9 bases between them.

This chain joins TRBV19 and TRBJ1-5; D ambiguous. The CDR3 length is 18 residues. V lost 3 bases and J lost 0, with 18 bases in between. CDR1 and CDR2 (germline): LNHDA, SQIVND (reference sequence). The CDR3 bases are TGTGCCAGTAGTATTTTCGCGGGTATATATGATAGCAATCAGCCCCAGCATTTT. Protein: CASSIFAGIYDSNQPQHF.

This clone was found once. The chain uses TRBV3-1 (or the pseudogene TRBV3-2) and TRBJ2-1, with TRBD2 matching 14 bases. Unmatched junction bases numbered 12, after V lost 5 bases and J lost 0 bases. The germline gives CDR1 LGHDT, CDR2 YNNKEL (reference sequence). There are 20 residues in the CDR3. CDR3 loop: CASSLLGLAGGLSSYNEQFF. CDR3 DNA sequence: TGTGCCAGCAGCTTGCTTGGACTAGCGGGGGGACTGAGCTCCTACAATGAGCAGTTCTTC.

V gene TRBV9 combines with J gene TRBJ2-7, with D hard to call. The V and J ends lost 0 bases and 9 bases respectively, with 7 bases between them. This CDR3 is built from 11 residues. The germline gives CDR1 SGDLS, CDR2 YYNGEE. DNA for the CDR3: TGTGCCAGCAGCGTAGGGGCCACGCAGTACTTC. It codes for CASSVGATQYF.

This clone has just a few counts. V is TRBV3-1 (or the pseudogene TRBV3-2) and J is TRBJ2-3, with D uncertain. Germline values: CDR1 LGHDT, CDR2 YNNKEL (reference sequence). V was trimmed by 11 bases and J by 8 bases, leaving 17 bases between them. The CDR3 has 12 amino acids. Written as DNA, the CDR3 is TGTGCCGCCGGAGACCGGAGCACTACGCAGTATTTT. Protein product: CAAGDRSTTQYF.

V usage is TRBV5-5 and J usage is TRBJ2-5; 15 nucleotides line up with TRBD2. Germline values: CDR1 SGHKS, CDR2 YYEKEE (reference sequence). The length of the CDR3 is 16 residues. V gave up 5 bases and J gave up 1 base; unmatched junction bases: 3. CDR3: CASRRTSGGVQETQYF. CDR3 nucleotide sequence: TGTGCCAGCAGACGGACTAGCGGGGGGGTCCAAGAGACCCAGTACTTC.

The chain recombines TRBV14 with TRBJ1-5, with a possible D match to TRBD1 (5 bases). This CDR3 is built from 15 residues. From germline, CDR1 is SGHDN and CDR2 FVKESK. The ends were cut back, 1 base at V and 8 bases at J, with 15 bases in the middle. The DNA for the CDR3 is TGTGCCAGCAGCCAAGGCGGGGCCAGTAGGGAGCCCCAGCATTTT. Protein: CASSQGGASREPQHF.

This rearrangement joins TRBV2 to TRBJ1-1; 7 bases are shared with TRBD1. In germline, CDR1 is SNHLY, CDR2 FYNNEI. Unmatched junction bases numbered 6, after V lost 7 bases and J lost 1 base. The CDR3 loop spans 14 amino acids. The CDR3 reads CASNYNRGNTEAFF. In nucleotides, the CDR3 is TGTGCCAGCAATTATAACAGGGGGAACACTGAAGCTTTCTTT.

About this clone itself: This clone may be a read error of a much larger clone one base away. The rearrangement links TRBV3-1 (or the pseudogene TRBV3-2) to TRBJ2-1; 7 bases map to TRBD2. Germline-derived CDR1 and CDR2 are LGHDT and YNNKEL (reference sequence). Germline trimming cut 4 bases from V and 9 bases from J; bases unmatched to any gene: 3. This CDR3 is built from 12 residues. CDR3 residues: CASSPTSSEQFF. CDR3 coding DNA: TGTGCCAGCAGCCCGACTAGCAGTGAGCAGTTCTTC.

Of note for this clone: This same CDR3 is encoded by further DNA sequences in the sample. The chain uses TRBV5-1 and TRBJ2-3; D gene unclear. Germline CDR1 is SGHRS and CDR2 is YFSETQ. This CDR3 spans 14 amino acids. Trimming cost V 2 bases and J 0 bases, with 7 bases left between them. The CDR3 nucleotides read TGCGCCAGCAGCTTAGCCGGTAGCACAGATACGCAGTATTTT. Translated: CASSLAGSTDTQYF.

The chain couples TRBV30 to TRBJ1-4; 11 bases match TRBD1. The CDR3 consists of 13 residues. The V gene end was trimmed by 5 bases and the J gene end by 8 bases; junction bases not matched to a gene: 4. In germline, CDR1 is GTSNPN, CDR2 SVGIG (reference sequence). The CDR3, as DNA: TGTGCCTGGGGACAGGGGGCGGAAGAAAAACTGTTTTTT. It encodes CAWGQGAEEKLFF.

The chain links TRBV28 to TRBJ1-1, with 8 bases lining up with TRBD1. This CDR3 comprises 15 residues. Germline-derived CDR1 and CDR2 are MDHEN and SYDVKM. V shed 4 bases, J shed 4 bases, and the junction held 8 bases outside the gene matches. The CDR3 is CASSYWTGSSTEAFF. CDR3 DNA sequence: TGTGCCAGCAGTTACTGGACAGGGTCTTCCACTGAAGCTTTCTTT.

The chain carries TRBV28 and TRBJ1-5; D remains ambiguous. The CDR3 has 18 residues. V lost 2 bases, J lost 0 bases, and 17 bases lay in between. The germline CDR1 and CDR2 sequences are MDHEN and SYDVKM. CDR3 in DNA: TGTGCCAGCAGTTTAAGGATCAGAGCACAGAATAGCAATCAGCCCCAGCATTTT. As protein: CASSLRIRAQNSNQPQHF.

CDR3 DNA: TGTGCCAGCAGTTACGGGACTACCAATGAAAAACTGTTTTTT. It yields the protein CASSYGTTNEKLFF. The rearrangement joins TRBV6-5 to TRBJ1-4, with D perhaps TRBD1 (5 bases). The CDR3 covers 14 residues. V was trimmed by 2 bases and J by 5 bases, leaving 9 bases between them. Germline CDR1 reads MNHEY; CDR2 reads SVGAGI.

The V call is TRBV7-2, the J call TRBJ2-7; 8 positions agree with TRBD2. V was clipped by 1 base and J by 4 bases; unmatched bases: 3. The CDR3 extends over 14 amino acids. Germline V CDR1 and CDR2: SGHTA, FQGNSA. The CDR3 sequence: CASSLGGGKYEQYF. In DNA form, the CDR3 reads TGTGCCAGCAGCTTAGGCGGGGGGAAGTACGAGCAGTACTTC.

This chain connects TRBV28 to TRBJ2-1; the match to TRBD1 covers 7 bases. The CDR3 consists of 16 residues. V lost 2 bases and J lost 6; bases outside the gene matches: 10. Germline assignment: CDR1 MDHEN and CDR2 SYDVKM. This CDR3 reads CASSLNPGQISNEQFF. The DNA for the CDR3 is TGTGCCAGCAGTTTAAATCCGGGACAGATAAGCAATGAGCAGTTCTTC.

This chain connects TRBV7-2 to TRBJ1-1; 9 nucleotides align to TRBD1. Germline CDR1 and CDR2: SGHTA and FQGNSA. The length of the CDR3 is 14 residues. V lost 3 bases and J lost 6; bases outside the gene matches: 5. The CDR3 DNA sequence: TGTGCCAGCAGCTTCCGGGACAGGGCCCCTGAAGCTTTCTTT. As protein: CASSFRDRAPEAFF.

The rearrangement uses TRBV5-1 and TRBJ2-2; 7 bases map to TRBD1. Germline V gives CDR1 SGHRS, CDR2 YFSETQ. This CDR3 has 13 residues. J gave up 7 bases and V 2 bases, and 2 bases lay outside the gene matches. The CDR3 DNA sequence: TGCGCCAGCAGCTTAGGGGGCATCGGGGAGCTGTTTTTT. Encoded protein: CASSLGGIGELFF.

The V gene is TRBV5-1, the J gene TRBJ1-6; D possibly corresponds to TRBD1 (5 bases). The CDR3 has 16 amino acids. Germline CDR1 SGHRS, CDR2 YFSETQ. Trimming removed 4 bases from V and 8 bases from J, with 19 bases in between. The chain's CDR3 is CASSTTTARVHSPLHF. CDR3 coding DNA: TGCGCCAGCAGCACGACAACCGCCAGGGTACATTCACCCCTCCACTTT.

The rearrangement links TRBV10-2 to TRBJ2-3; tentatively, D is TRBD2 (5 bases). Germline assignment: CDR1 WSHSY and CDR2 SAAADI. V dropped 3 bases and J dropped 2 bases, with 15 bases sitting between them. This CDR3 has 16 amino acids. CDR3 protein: CASSDRVGGYTDTQYF. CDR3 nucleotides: TGCGCCAGCAGTGACCGAGTTGGCGGGTACACAGATACGCAGTATTTT.

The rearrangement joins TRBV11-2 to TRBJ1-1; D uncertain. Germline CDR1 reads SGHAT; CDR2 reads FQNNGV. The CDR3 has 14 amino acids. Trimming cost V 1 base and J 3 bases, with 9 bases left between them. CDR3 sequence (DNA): TGTGCCAGCAGCTTAGTGTCGGGGTACACTGAAGCTTTCTTT. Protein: CASSLVSGYTEAFF.

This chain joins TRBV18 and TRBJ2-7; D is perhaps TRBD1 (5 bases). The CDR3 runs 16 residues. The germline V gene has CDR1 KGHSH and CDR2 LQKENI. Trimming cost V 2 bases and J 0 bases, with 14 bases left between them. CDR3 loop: CASSPMRYRSSYEQYF. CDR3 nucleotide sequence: TGTGCCAGCTCACCAATGCGGTACAGGTCCTCCTACGAGCAGTACTTC.

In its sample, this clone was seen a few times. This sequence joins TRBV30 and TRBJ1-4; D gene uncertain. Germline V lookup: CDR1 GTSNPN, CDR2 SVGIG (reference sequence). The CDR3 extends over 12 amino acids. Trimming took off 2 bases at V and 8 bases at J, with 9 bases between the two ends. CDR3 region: CAWSNEVEKLFF. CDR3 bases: TGTGCCTGGAGTAACGAGGTAGAAAAACTGTTTTTT.